A single sample gave rise to the 23 T cell receptor beta chains below, sequenced in a study of blood T cell repertoires in COVID-19. This table comes from immunoSEQ multiplex PCR, and its TCRdb copy is limited to in-frame clones, with some not included. Of around 200,000 clones in the sample, about 85% were seen once. Sample: peripheral blood. These receptors all stem from a woman between 40 and 55 years old with COVID-19, enrolled during active disease.

The CDR3 coding sequence is TGTGCCAGCAGTTCCACTCGGCGGGAGGCGTACAATGAGCAGTTCTTC. Its protein is CASSSTRREAYNEQFF. The gene calls are TRBV6-6 and TRBJ2-1, with 8 bases that match TRBD2. Germline V lookup: CDR1 MNHNY, CDR2 SVGAGI (reference sequence). Trimming cost V 4 bases and J 4 bases; bases outside gene matches: 9. The CDR3 sequence is 16 residues long.

This clone was seen a few times. The chain carries TRBV7-9 and TRBJ1-6, with 7 positions matching TRBD1. The CDR3 is made up of 14 amino acids. The V segment lost 5 bases and the J segment 6 bases; nucleotides outside the gene matches: 4. The germline V gene encodes CDR1 SEHNR and CDR2 FQNEAQ (reference sequence). CDR3 nucleotide sequence: TGTGCCAGCAGCCCCGGGACAGTTAATTCACCCCTCCACTTT. It translates to CASSPGTVNSPLHF.

This sequence joins TRBV5-1 and TRBJ1-2, with D possibly TRBD1 on 5 matching bases. The CDR3 extends over 13 amino acids. V lost 4 bases and J 2 bases, leaving 9 bases between the germline ends. Germline CDR1 and CDR2: SGHRS and YFSETQ. The CDR3 reads CASSTQGNYGYTF. CDR3 bases: TGCGCCAGCAGCACTCAGGGCAACTATGGCTACACCTTC.

The chain recombines TRBV5-8 with TRBJ1-5; tentatively, D is TRBD1 (5 bases). The CDR3 loop spans 15 amino acids. Germline CDR1 reads SGHTS; CDR2 reads YDEGEE. With 4 bases removed from V and 6 bases from J, the gap between germline ends came to 17 bases. CDR3 bases: TGTGCCAGCAGCCCCGACTCAGGGTCGAGTCAGCCCCAGCATTTT. It specifies CASSPDSGSSQPQHF. The whole variable domain, filled in from reference TRBV5-8 and TRBJ1-5, reads EAGVTQSPTHLIKTRGQQATLRCSPISGHTSVYWYQQALGLGLQFLLWYDEGEERNRGNFPPRFSGRQFPNYSSELNVNALELEDSALYLCASSPDSGSSQPQHFGDGTRLSIL.

The J gene is TRBJ1-1, the V gene TRBV27; perhaps TRBD1 as D (6 bases). CDR1 MNHEY and CDR2 SMNVEV come from the germline V gene (reference sequence). The CDR3 has 17 amino acids. V dropped 3 bases and J dropped 4 bases, with 21 bases sitting between them. The CDR3 spells CASSFSFRGGRGTEAFF. In DNA, the CDR3 is TGTGCCAGCAGTTTCTCTTTCAGGGGCGGCAGAGGCACTGAAGCTTTCTTT.

The V call is TRBV25-1, the J call TRBJ1-4, with D maybe TRBD1 (5 bases). The CDR3 is made up of 15 amino acids. The germline V gene encodes CDR1 MGHDK and CDR2 SYGVNS. The germline V and J ends were trimmed by 0 bases and 4 bases, with 9 bases remaining between them. The chain's CDR3 is CASSEYRGNNEKLFF. In nucleotides, the CDR3 is TGTGCCAGCAGTGAATATCGGGGGAATAATGAAAAACTGTTTTTT.

This sequence joins TRBV7-2 and TRBJ1-2, with a possible D match to TRBD1 (5 bases). Germline lookup yields CDR1 SGHTA and CDR2 FQGNSA. The CDR3 extends over 18 amino acids. V was pared by 0 bases and J by 0 bases, with 17 bases between. The CDR3 region is CASSLAQGGITSNYGYTF. DNA for the CDR3: TGTGCCAGCAGCTTAGCTCAGGGTGGGATCACTTCTAACTATGGCTACACCTTC.

In the case of this clone: Other DNA sequences in the same sample also yield this CDR3. The genes are TRBV5-1 and TRBJ2-2; 9 nucleotides match TRBD2. Germline values: CDR1 SGHRS, CDR2 YFSETQ. The CDR3 runs 14 residues. The ends lost 2 bases at V and 5 bases at J; junction bases unmatched: 1. CDR3 in DNA: TGCGCCAGCAGCTTAGCGGGGGGAACCGGGGAGCTGTTTTTT. This translates into CASSLAGGTGELFF.

This chain links TRBV3-1 (or the pseudogene TRBV3-2) with TRBJ2-7; 8 bases map to TRBD2. Germline V gene sequence: CDR1 LGHDT, CDR2 YNNKEL (reference sequence). V gave up 1 base and J gave up 7 bases; unmatched junction bases: 15. This CDR3 region has 17 residues. CDR3 sequence (DNA): TGTGCCAGCAGCCAAGGCTCAGCGGGGGTGTTGGCGGGGGAGCAGTACTTC. This gives the protein CASSQGSAGVLAGEQYF.

The chain uses TRBV29-1 and TRBJ1-1; no reliable D call. Trimming stripped 6 bases from V and 1 base from J, with 9 bases between. The CDR3 is 12 amino acids. Germline V CDR1 and CDR2: SQVTM, ANQGSEA. Written as DNA, the CDR3 is TGCAGCGTCCCTACGGGGAACACTGAAGCTTTCTTT. Translated: CSVPTGNTEAFF. Full variable domain (remainder filled in from reference TRBV29-1 and TRBJ1-1): SAVISQKPSRDICQRGTSLTIQCQVDSQVTMMFWYRQQPGQSLTLIATANQGSEATYESGFVIDKFPISRPNLTFSTLTVSNMSPEDSSIYLCSVPTGNTEAFFGQGTRLTVV.

This clone appeared a few times. The chain carries TRBV7-8 and TRBJ2-7; 8 nucleotides line up with TRBD2. This CDR3 has 13 residues. Trimming removed 3 bases from V and 5 bases from J; junction bases left unmatched: 3. Germline CDR1 reads SGHVS; CDR2 reads FQNEAQ. This chain's CDR3 is CASSFTSGDEQYF. The CDR3 nucleotides read TGTGCCAGCAGCTTTACTAGCGGCGACGAGCAGTACTTC.

This chain uses TRBV27 with TRBJ2-1; 10 bases are shared with TRBD2. Germline CDR1 reads MNHEY; CDR2 reads SMNVEV (reference sequence). The CDR3 totals 16 residues. After removal of 1 base from V and 8 bases from J, the junction contained 8 bases not matched to a gene. CDR3 DNA: TGTGCCAGCAGTTTATTAATGGTAGCGGGAGGCGATGAGCAGTTCTTC. Translating gives CASSLLMVAGGDEQFF.

The chain recombines TRBV3-1 (or the pseudogene TRBV3-2) with TRBJ2-3; the D gene is possibly TRBD2 (6 bases). Germline assignment: CDR1 LGHDT and CDR2 YNNKEL (reference sequence). The length of the CDR3 is 14 residues. The ends were cut back, 3 bases at V and 0 bases at J, with 7 bases in the middle. The CDR3 here is CASSQGTSTDTQYF. The CDR3, as DNA: TGTGCCAGCAGCCAGGGGACTAGCACAGATACGCAGTATTTT.

The rearrangement uses TRBV19 and TRBJ1-2; 9 bases agree with TRBD1. Germline trimming cut 7 bases from V and 6 bases from J; bases unmatched to any gene: 18. Germline-derived CDR1 and CDR2 are LNHDA and SQIVND (reference sequence). This CDR3 contains 17 residues. CDR3 protein: CASKVSGQGKGQNGYTF. In DNA, the CDR3 is TGTGCCAGTAAGGTGTCTGGACAGGGGAAGGGCCAGAATGGCTACACCTTC.

The chain is built from TRBV2 and TRBJ2-7, with 10 bases identical to TRBD2. The germline CDR1 and CDR2 sequences are SNHLY and FYNNEI. CDR3 length: 13 residues. V lost 5 bases to trimming and J lost 5 bases; unmatched junction nucleotides: 3. CDR3 protein: CASSLAGANEQYF. The CDR3 DNA follows: TGTGCCAGCAGTCTAGCGGGAGCCAACGAGCAGTACTTC.

The V and J genes are TRBV12-3 or TRBV12-4 and TRBJ2-5; no clear D. V dropped 3 bases and J dropped 3 bases, with 8 bases sitting between them. CDR3 size: 13 residues. CDR3 sequence (DNA): TGTGCCAGCAGTTTTCAAGGAGAAGAGACCCAGTACTTC. It encodes CASSFQGEETQYF.

The V call is TRBV10-3, the J call TRBJ1-1; D gene ambiguous. The length of the CDR3 is 12 residues. CDR1 and CDR2 (germline): ENHRY, SYGVKD. V was trimmed by 4 bases and J by 11 bases, leaving 14 bases between them. The CDR3 loop is CAISVGSSEAFF. CDR3 DNA sequence: TGTGCCATCAGTGTGGGCTCCTCAGAGGCTTTCTTT.

V usage is TRBV7-2 and J usage is TRBJ2-7, with D tentatively TRBD2 (5 bases). Per the germline V gene, CDR1 is SGHTA and CDR2 is FQGNSA. V lost 5 bases and J 3 bases, leaving 17 bases between the germline ends. This CDR3 comprises 15 residues. CDR3 loop: CASSPALGGGYEQYF. The CDR3 DNA follows: TGTGCCAGCAGCCCGGCCTTAGGAGGCGGCTACGAGCAGTACTTC.

The rearrangement links TRBV11-1 to TRBJ2-1; D is ambiguous. Germline assignment: CDR1 SGHAT and CDR2 FQDESV (reference sequence). This CDR3 region has 12 residues. The V end was cut by 5 bases, the J end by 10 bases, with 12 bases between. The CDR3 DNA reads as TGTGCCAGCAGCCCCCGGGTGGCCGAGCAGTTCTTC. Amino acid sequence: CASSPRVAEQFF.

The chain couples TRBV9 to TRBJ2-2; 7 positions match TRBD1. Germline CDR1 SGDLS, CDR2 YYNGEE. Trimming removed 4 bases from V and 4 bases from J; junction bases left unmatched: 7. The CDR3 runs to 15 residues. CDR3 residues: CASSPTQGTTGELFF. Written as DNA, the CDR3 is TGTGCCAGCAGCCCTACACAGGGGACCACCGGGGAGCTGTTTTTT.

The chain's CDR3 is CASSPLGTGTPNQPQHF. DNA for the CDR3: TGCGCCAGCAGCCCACTCGGGACAGGGACTCCTAATCAGCCCCAGCATTTT. The rearrangement links TRBV4-1 to TRBJ1-5; 9 bases align to TRBD1. This CDR3 has 17 residues. Germline assignment: CDR1 MGHRA and CDR2 YSYEKL. V lost 4 bases to trimming and J lost 4 bases; unmatched junction nucleotides: 11.

This clone was picked up one time. The chain uses TRBV19 and TRBJ1-2; D call uncertain. CDR3 length equals 13 residues. CDR1 is LNHDA and CDR2 is SQIVND in the germline V gene (reference sequence). Trimming took 0 bases from V and 5 from J, leaving 7 bases between them. DNA for the CDR3: TGTGCCAGTAGTATAGACAGGAATTATGGCTACACCTTC. It translates to CASSIDRNYGYTF.

CDR3 sequence reads: CASSLERGWWTEAFF. Here the CDR3 DNA reads TGTGCCAGCAGCTTAGAACGGGGGTGGTGGACTGAAGCTTTCTTT. The V call is TRBV7-9, the J call TRBJ1-1; D may be TRBD1 (5 bases). The germline V gene has CDR1 SEHNR and CDR2 FQNEAQ (reference sequence). This CDR3 is 15 amino acids long. Trimming removed 1 base at V and 5 bases at J, with 14 bases between.